Below, one T cell receptor (beta chain) is given with its context. This record comes from a study of T cells expressing NK-cell markers. CDR3 length: 19 residues. The germline V gene has CDR1 SGDLS and CDR2 YYNGEE. Libraries used 5'RACE template switching adding universal primer site and UMIs. After re-calling the 5' RACE reads, TCRdb lists one entry per CDR3 protein, DNA absent. This sample lists approximately 550,000 distinct CDR3 sequences; its ten largest clones have roughly 3.5%. The sequence came from a man aged 18 to 35 in good health. The chain combines TRBV9 with TRBJ2-1; no DNA is available, so the TRBD2 call from TCRdb remains unchecked. The specimen was blood T cells: a sorted CD56 or NKG2C T cell subset, CD4+ or CD8+ T cells, or bulk PBMC T cells (not recorded which). The CDR3 sequence: CASSGTGTSGRITYNEQFF.